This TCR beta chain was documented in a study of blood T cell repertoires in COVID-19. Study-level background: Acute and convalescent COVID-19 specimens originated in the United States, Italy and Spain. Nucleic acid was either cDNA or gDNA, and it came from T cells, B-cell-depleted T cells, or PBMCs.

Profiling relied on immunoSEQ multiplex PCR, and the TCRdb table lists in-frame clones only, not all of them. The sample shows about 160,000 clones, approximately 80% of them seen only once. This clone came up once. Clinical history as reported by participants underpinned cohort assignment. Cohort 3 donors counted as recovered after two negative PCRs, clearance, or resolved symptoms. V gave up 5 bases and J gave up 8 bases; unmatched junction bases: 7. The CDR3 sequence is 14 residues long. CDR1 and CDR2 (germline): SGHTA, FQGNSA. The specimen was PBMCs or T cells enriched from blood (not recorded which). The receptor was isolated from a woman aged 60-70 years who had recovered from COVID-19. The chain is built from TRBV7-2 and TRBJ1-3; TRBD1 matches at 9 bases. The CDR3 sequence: CASSPHRGPDTIYF. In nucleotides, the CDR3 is TGTGCCAGCAGCCCCCACAGGGGGCCGGACACCATATATTTT.